This TCR beta chain comes out of a study of OX40 agonist ivuxolimab in advanced cancers. For the study at large: Melanoma, hepatocellular carcinoma, head and neck or renal cell cancer occurred in dose-escalation patients.

The V end was cut by 0 bases, the J end by 4 bases, with 2 bases between. Germline V CDR1 and CDR2: SGHNT, YYREEE (reference sequence). CDR3 length: 12 amino acids. Findings of the study overall: The antigen specificity of the peripheral T cells (those that were expanded) was not determined. Normalized T-cell clonal expansion was also low in some nonresponders. Expanded clones were, on average, more numerous among CD8+ T cells than CD4+.

Profiled with immunoSEQ multiplex PCR; TCRdb holds only in-frame clones, not every one. This sample has around 40,000 clones, with 86% found just once. This clone showed up just once. What it recognizes is unknown. The sequencing here drew on CD4+ or CD8+ T cells sorted from blood, taken in a trial of the OX40 agonist ivuxolimab. This sequence was found in an adult with an advanced solid tumor such as melanoma, head and neck, liver or kidney cancer. J is TRBJ1-3 and V is TRBV5-4; D is undetermined. The CDR3 coding sequence is TGTGCCAGCAGCTTGGCCGGAAACACCATATATTTT. This encodes CASSLAGNTIYF.